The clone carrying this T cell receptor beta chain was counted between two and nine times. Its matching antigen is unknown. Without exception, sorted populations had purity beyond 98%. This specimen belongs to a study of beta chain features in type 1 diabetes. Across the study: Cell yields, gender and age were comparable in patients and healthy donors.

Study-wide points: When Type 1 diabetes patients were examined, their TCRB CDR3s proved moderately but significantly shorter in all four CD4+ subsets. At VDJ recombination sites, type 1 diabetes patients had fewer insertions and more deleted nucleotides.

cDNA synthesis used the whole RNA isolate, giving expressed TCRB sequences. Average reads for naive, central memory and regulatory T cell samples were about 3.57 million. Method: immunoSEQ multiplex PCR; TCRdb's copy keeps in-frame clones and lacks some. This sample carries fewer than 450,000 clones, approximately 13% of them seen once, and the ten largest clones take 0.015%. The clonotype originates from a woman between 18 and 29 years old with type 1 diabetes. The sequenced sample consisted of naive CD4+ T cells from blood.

CDR3 sequence: CASSLEASEDEQFF. Here the CDR3 DNA reads TGTGCCAGCAGCTTGGAGGCTAGCGAGGATGAGCAGTTCTTC. This chain links TRBV5-4 with TRBJ2-1; D is possibly TRBD2 (6 bases). Germline-derived CDR1 and CDR2 are SGHNT and YYREEE (reference sequence). V was cut by 0 bases and J by 8 bases, with 12 bases left in between. CDR3 length: 14 amino acids.